This TCR beta chain was recorded in a study of blood T cell repertoires in COVID-19. V was shortened by 1 base and J by 6 bases, with 9 bases between the two germline ends. The CDR3 runs 13 residues. Sequenced by immunoSEQ multiplex PCR; TCRdb stores in-frame clones only, minus some. The table shows around 300,000 clones, with roughly 89% occurring only once. The J gene is TRBJ1-1, the V gene TRBV12-3 or TRBV12-4; D possibly corresponds to TRBD1 (5 bases). This clonotype originated in a woman between 55 and 75 years old who had recovered from COVID-19. The specimen was PBMCs or T cells enriched from blood (not recorded which). The CDR3 protein is CASSLVRGSEAFF. The CDR3 DNA reads TGTGCCAGCAGTTTAGTCCGGGGGTCTGAAGCTTTCTTT.